These T cell receptor beta chains were read from a single sample in a study of cytomegalovirus exposure and HLA in healthy donors. Sequencing was performed with immunoSEQ multiplex PCR; in TCRdb, only in-frame clones are kept and a portion is missing. The repertoire holds about 190,000 clones, with roughly 83% as singletons. The sequenced material came from PBMCs. Receptors were obtained from a woman younger than 35 in good health and CMV-seronegative. Each CDR3 is given with its conserved first and last residue. A D gene is named only where the DNA matches it firmly. Clone size is stated in some rows and not others, as once, few, many or a class when expanded.

D gene: NA; clone size: NA; J gene: TRBJ2-7; V gene: TRBV19; CDR3 protein: CASSIGRSTGEQYF; CDR3 DNA: TGTGCCAGTAGTATTGGCAGATCCACGGGGGAGCAGTACTTC
D gene: NA; clone size: NA; J gene: TRBJ2-3; V gene: TRBV5-1; CDR3 protein: CASSSETSTDTQYF; CDR3 DNA: TGCGCCAGCAGCTCAGAGACTAGTACAGATACGCAGTATTTT
D gene: NA; clone size: NA; J gene: TRBJ2-3; V gene: TRBV6-5; CDR3 protein: CASSEVPLDTQYF; CDR3 DNA: TGTGCCAGCAGTGAGGTACCTCTGGATACGCAGTATTTT
D gene: NA; clone size: NA; J gene: TRBJ2-5; V gene: TRBV30; CDR3 protein: CAWRGKGTPRGETQYF; CDR3 DNA: TGTGCCTGGAGAGGTAAAGGGACTCCTCGTGGGGAGACCCAGTACTTC
D gene: TRBD2; clone size: NA; J gene: TRBJ2-1; V gene: TRBV27; CDR3 protein: CASSILAGGQGEQFF; CDR3 DNA: TGTGCCAGCAGTATACTAGCGGGGGGGCAAGGTGAGCAGTTCTTC
D gene: NA; clone size: NA; J gene: TRBJ1-1; V gene: TRBV14; CDR3 protein: CASSPQARVGNTEAFF; CDR3 DNA: TGTGCCAGCAGCCCCCAGGCCCGAGTTGGAAACACTGAAGCTTTCTTT
D gene: TRBD1; clone size: NA; J gene: TRBJ1-2; V gene: TRBV7-3; CDR3 protein: CASSLTTGYGYTF; CDR3 DNA: TGTGCCAGCAGCTTAACGACAGGGTATGGCTACACCTTC
D gene: NA; clone size: NA; J gene: TRBJ1-1; V gene: TRBV19; CDR3 protein: CASSIAANTEAFF; CDR3 DNA: TGTGCCAGTAGTATCGCGGCGAACACTGAAGCTTTCTTT
D gene: TRBD2; clone size: NA; J gene: TRBJ2-1; V gene: TRBV9; CDR3 protein: CASSPSLGTSHSSYNEQFF; CDR3 DNA: TGTGCCAGCAGCCCCTCTTTGGGGACTAGTCATAGCTCCTACAATGAGCAGTTCTTC
D gene: TRBD1; clone size: NA; J gene: TRBJ1-2; V gene: TRBV6-6; CDR3 protein: CASSYSTGGRGYTF; CDR3 DNA: TGTGCCAGCAGTTACTCGACAGGGGGCCGTGGCTACACCTTC
D gene: NA; clone size: NA; J gene: TRBJ2-3; V gene: TRBV18; CDR3 protein: CASSPAEDTQYF; CDR3 DNA: TGTGCCAGCTCACCAGCGGAAGATACGCAGTATTTT
D gene: TRBD1; clone size: NA; J gene: TRBJ2-7; V gene: TRBV2; CDR3 protein: CASSTPRTGAYEQYF; CDR3 DNA: TGTGCCAGCAGTACTCCCCGGACAGGGGCCTACGAGCAGTACTTC
D gene: TRBD2; clone size: NA; J gene: TRBJ2-5; V gene: TRBV11-3; CDR3 protein: CASRLAGGWQETQYF; CDR3 DNA: TGTGCCAGCAGGTTAGCGGGGGGGTGGCAAGAGACCCAGTACTTC
D gene: TRBD1; clone size: NA; J gene: TRBJ1-2; V gene: TRBV27; CDR3 protein: CASSLTGGSGYTF; CDR3 DNA: TGTGCCAGCAGTTTGACAGGGGGTAGCGGCTACACCTTC
D gene: NA; clone size: NA; J gene: TRBJ2-3; V gene: TRBV6-1; CDR3 protein: CASSDSIGTDTQYF; CDR3 DNA: TGTGCCAGCAGTGATTCAATAGGCACAGATACGCAGTATTTT
D gene: NA; clone size: NA; J gene: TRBJ1-3; V gene: TRBV11-2; CDR3 protein: CASSLAPRGRGNTIYF; CDR3 DNA: TGTGCCAGCAGCTTAGCCCCTCGAGGGCGAGGAAACACCATATATTTT
D gene: NA; clone size: NA; J gene: TRBJ2-7; V gene: TRBV18; CDR3 protein: CASSPELASYEQYF; CDR3 DNA: TGTGCCAGCTCACCAGAATTAGCCTCCTACGAGCAGTACTTC
D gene: NA; clone size: NA; J gene: TRBJ2-3; V gene: TRBV7-3; CDR3 protein: CASSLISQGGPDTQYF; CDR3 DNA: TGTGCCAGCAGCTTAATCTCCCAGGGTGGTCCAGATACGCAGTATTTT
D gene: TRBD2; clone size: NA; J gene: TRBJ2-3; V gene: TRBV19; CDR3 protein: CASTTAGGIGDTQYF; CDR3 DNA: TGTGCCAGTACCACGGCGGGGGGCATCGGAGATACGCAGTATTTT
D gene: NA; clone size: NA; J gene: TRBJ2-2; V gene: TRBV2; CDR3 protein: CASSGGGGTGELFF; CDR3 DNA: TGTGCCAGCAGCGGGGGTGGGGGTACCGGGGAGCTGTTTTTT
D gene: NA; clone size: few; J gene: TRBJ2-7; V gene: TRBV30; CDR3 protein: CAWSGQRYEQYF; CDR3 DNA: TGTGCCTGGAGTGGGCAACGCTACGAGCAGTACTTC
D gene: NA; clone size: NA; J gene: TRBJ1-5; V gene: TRBV6-6; CDR3 protein: CASSYPLNQPQHF; CDR3 DNA: TGTGCCAGCAGTTACCCTCTAAATCAGCCCCAGCATTTT
D gene: NA; clone size: few; J gene: TRBJ1-2; V gene: TRBV21-1; CDR3 protein: CASSKEQYGYTF; CDR3 DNA: TGTGCCAGCAGCAAGGAACAGTATGGCTACACCTTC
D gene: TRBD1; clone size: NA; J gene: TRBJ1-2; V gene: TRBV28; CDR3 protein: CASRTPGQTDYGYTF; CDR3 DNA: TGTGCCAGCAGGACGCCGGGACAGACGGACTATGGCTACACCTTC